This T cell receptor beta chain was retrieved from a study of blood T cell repertoires in COVID-19. V was pared by 0 bases and J by 4 bases, with 10 bases between. Germline CDR1 and CDR2: SGHNT and YYREEE (reference sequence). This CDR3 comprises 14 residues. The data were produced by immunoSEQ multiplex PCR, yet TCRdb's version contains in-frame clones alone and is incomplete. Altogether some 330,000 clones are present, approximately 92% being singletons, with the ten largest covering about 18%. Worth noting for this clone: This sample includes further DNA sequences coding for the same CDR3.

The material sequenced was PBMCs or T cells enriched from blood (not recorded which). The receptor was derived from a woman under 40 who had recovered from COVID-19. V and J are TRBV5-4 and TRBJ1-2, with a tentative D call TRBD1 (5 bases). The CDR3: CASSLEGLGYGYTF. The CDR3 bases are TGTGCCAGCAGCTTGGAGGGGCTCGGCTATGGCTACACCTTC.